One and the same sample provided the 5 T cell receptor beta chains below, sequenced in a study of control samples from healthy donors and cancer patients. TCRdb keeps only in-frame clones here, not all; method: immunoSEQ multiplex PCR. The sample comprises about 60,000 clones, about nine tenths of which are singletons, and over 1% rests with the top ten. Material: PBMCs. All receptors come from a woman in her forties or fifties with colorectal cancer.

The chain has TRBV9 and TRBJ2-5; TRBD2 aligns across 11 bases. Germline V gene lookup returns CDR1 SGDLS and CDR2 YYNGEE. The ends lost 4 bases at V and 4 bases at J; junction bases unmatched: 9. The CDR3 totals 16 residues. In nucleotides, the CDR3 is TGTGCCAGCAGCCTTGGAGTAGCGGGAGGGGGAGAGACCCAGTACTTC. This encodes CASSLGVAGGGETQYF. Looking up the rest from reference TRBV9 and TRBJ2-5 gives the full variable domain: DSGVTQTPKHLITATGQRVTLRCSPRSGDLSVYWYQQSLDQGLQFLIQYYNGEERAKGNILERFSAQQFPDLHSELNLSSLELGDSALYFCASSLGVAGGGETQYFGPGTRLLVL.

V usage is TRBV6-1 and J usage is TRBJ1-2; 9 bases are shared with TRBD1. The trim removed 3 bases at V and 5 bases at J, leaving 10 bases unmatched. This CDR3 has 16 amino acids. Germline V lookup: CDR1 MNHNS, CDR2 SASEGT. CDR3 region: CASSDDRGTLSYGYTF. In DNA form, the CDR3 reads TGTGCCAGCAGTGACGACAGGGGGACACTTTCGTATGGCTACACCTTC.

The J gene is TRBJ2-7, the V gene TRBV10-1; D unclear. This CDR3 has 13 residues. CDR1 and CDR2 (germline): WNHNN, SYGVQD (reference sequence). The V end lost 0 bases, the J end lost 6 bases, and 9 bases lay between the germline ends. Here the CDR3 reads CASSESRVSEQYF. For the CDR3, the DNA is TGCGCCAGCAGTGAGTCCCGAGTTTCCGAGCAGTACTTC.

This chain uses TRBV28 with TRBJ2-3; 9 bases map to TRBD1. Germline trimming cut 4 bases from V and 1 base from J; bases unmatched to any gene: 3. There are 15 residues in the CDR3. The germline CDR1 and CDR2 sequences are MDHEN and SYDVKM. The CDR3 loop reads CASSWDRDRTDTQYF. The CDR3 DNA follows: TGTGCCAGCAGTTGGGACAGGGACCGCACAGATACGCAGTATTTT.

This clone was detected once. The rearrangement joins TRBV19 to TRBJ2-1; either TRBD1 or TRBD2 may supply D (7 bases each). In germline, CDR1 is LNHDA, CDR2 SQIVND (reference sequence). The CDR3 loop spans 16 amino acids. V dropped 8 bases and J dropped 5 bases, with 22 bases sitting between them. CDR3 DNA: TGTGCCAGTTGCAAACAGGGGACTATCAGGGACAATGAGCAGTTCTTC. This codes for CASCKQGTIRDNEQFF.